This T cell receptor (beta chain) was retrieved from a study of shared clonotypes between healthy human individuals. Study-level results: A few donors had about 5% of their naive CD4 clonotypes in common.

The CDR3 is made up of 15 amino acids. V was clipped by 5 bases and J by 3 bases; unmatched bases: 2. Germline V CDR1 and CDR2: SGHNT, YENEEA. On this clone: No antigen is known for it.

Profiled with immunoSEQ multiplex PCR; TCRdb holds only in-frame clones, not every one. The sample comprises roughly 1,500,000 clones, 98% to 99% of which are singletons, and about 0.35% rests with the top ten. The source material was naive CD4+ T cells sorted from blood. Subset described: CD45RA+ positively selected. The sequence was collected from a man aged 30-40 years in good health. This chain links TRBV11-3 with TRBJ2-5, with 14 bases matching TRBD2. The CDR3 DNA reads as TGTGCCAGCAGCGCGGGACTAGCGGGAGAAGAGACCCAGTACTTC. Translation: CASSAGLAGEETQYF.